Below are 31 T cell receptor beta chains sequenced from a single sample in a study of T cells after yellow fever vaccination. Each CDR3 protein is one row after TCRdb ran MiXCR on the 5' RACE reads. This sample has around 260,000 distinct CDR3 sequences, with roughly 4.8% found just once. Specimen: CD4+ T cells sorted from PBMCs, collected on the day of the yellow fever booster vaccination. The receptors come from a man younger than 35 who received the YFV17D yellow fever vaccine.

This clonotype was picked up a small number of times. J is TRBJ1-2 and V is TRBV6-5, with a weak D call TRBD1 (5 bases). The CDR3 covers 14 residues. Looked up from germline, CDR1 is MNHEY and CDR2 is SVGAGI. V was shortened by 6 bases and J by 6 bases, with 17 bases between the two germline ends. CDR3 coding DNA: TGTGCCAGCAGGACGACAGCGCCCTTCGATGGCTACACCTTC. It translates to CASRTTAPFDGYTF.

This clonotype has more than one count but fewer than ten. This sequence joins TRBV6-2 or TRBV6-3 and TRBJ2-5, with D perhaps matching TRBD1 (6 bases). Trimming took off 6 bases at V and 2 bases at J, with 13 bases between the two ends. Per the germline V gene, CDR1 is MNHEY and CDR2 is SVGEGT. The CDR3 runs to 14 residues. CDR3 residues: CASRQGWEQETQYF. In nucleotides, the CDR3 is TGTGCCAGCAGACAGGGTTGGGAACAAGAGACCCAGTACTTC.

The sample holds many counts of this clonotype. The chain carries TRBV5-1 and TRBJ2-5, with 8 bases matching TRBD2. CDR1 and CDR2 (germline): SGHRS, YFSETQ. This CDR3 is 15 amino acids long. The V and J ends lost 4 bases and 2 bases, in that order; junction bases with no gene match: 7. The CDR3 DNA sequence: TGCGCCAGCAGCCCCGGGGTAGCGGGACAAGAGACCCAGTACTTC. Its protein is CASSPGVAGQETQYF.

This clonotype was observed at least ten times. The CDR3 region is CASSPSGTGLNTEAFF. Written as DNA, the CDR3 is TGTGCCAGCAGTCCCTCCGGGACAGGGTTGAACACTGAAGCTTTCTTT. This rearrangement joins TRBV12-3 or TRBV12-4 to TRBJ1-1; TRBD1 matches 9 bases. The CDR3 consists of 16 residues. Losses at the gene ends were 5 bases for V and 0 bases for J; bases not matched to a gene: 7.

This clonotype has only a few counts. The chain recombines TRBV20-1 with TRBJ2-5; 8 nucleotides line up with TRBD1. CDR3 length: 11 amino acids. Per the germline V gene, CDR1 is DFQATT and CDR2 is SNEGSKA (reference sequence). V shed 6 bases, J shed 5 bases, and the junction held 2 bases outside the gene matches. The CDR3 DNA follows: TGCAGTGCAAGGACAGGGGAGACCCAGTACTTC. Its protein is CSARTGETQYF.

This clonotype was observed at least ten times. The rearrangement joins TRBV5-1 to TRBJ1-1; D unclear. Germline V gene sequence: CDR1 SGHRS, CDR2 YFSETQ. The CDR3 loop spans 13 amino acids. Trimming took off 0 bases at V and 5 bases at J, with 8 bases between the two ends. The CDR3 nucleotides read TGCGCCAGCAGCTTGGAGGCGCTGACTGAAGCTTTCTTT. Amino acids: CASSLEALTEAFF.

At least ten counts were recorded for this clonotype. The chain uses TRBV7-9 and TRBJ1-4, with D hard to call. Trimming removed 6 bases at V and 5 bases at J, with 13 bases between. CDR3 size: 14 residues. Germline CDR1 SEHNR, CDR2 FQNEAQ (reference sequence). Here the CDR3 reads CASRQEDRNEKLFF. CDR3 sequence (DNA): TGTGCCAGCAGGCAGGAAGACCGGAATGAAAAACTGTTTTTT.

This clonotype was seen ten or more times. The DNA of the CDR3 is TGTGCCAGCAGACCAGTATACGGGGAGCTGTTTTTT. Translating gives CASRPVYGELFF. The chain couples TRBV5-5 to TRBJ2-2; D not resolved. CDR3 length: 12 amino acids. Germline V gene data show CDR1 as SGHKS and CDR2 as YYEKEE (reference sequence). The germline V and J ends were trimmed by 5 bases and 7 bases, with 9 bases remaining between them.

This clonotype was seen a handful of times. The rearrangement links TRBV7-3 to TRBJ2-6; D is ambiguous. The V and J ends lost 1 base and 0 bases respectively, with 10 bases between them. Germline CDR1 and CDR2: SGHTA and FQGTGA. This CDR3 has 17 residues. CDR3 sequence: CASSLSPGSSGANVLTF. CDR3 DNA: TGTGCCAGCAGCTTAAGTCCAGGCAGCTCTGGGGCCAACGTCCTGACTTTC.

The rearrangement joins TRBV5-1 to TRBJ2-3; TRBD2 aligns across 10 bases. From germline, CDR1 is SGHRS and CDR2 YFSETQ. The CDR3 length is 16 residues. V was clipped by 4 bases and J by 6 bases; unmatched bases: 11. CDR3: CASSPGVLAGPDTQYF. The CDR3 DNA follows: TGCGCCAGCAGCCCGGGGGTACTAGCGGGGCCGGATACGCAGTATTTT.

This clonotype was seen at least ten times. The chain couples TRBV10-3 to TRBJ1-4; 8 positions match TRBD1. J lost 5 bases, V lost 6 bases, and 5 bases had no gene match. Germline loops: CDR1 ENHRY, CDR2 SYGVKD. The length of the CDR3 is 14 residues. The CDR3, as DNA: TGTGCCATCAGACCGGGACAGGACAATGAAAAACTGTTTTTT. Amino acids: CAIRPGQDNEKLFF.

A few counts support this clonotype. The chain employs TRBV6-6 and TRBJ1-1; 7 bases agree with TRBD1. V dropped 5 bases and J dropped 0; count of bases not matched to a gene: 3. The germline CDR1 and CDR2 sequences are MNHNY and SVGAGI (reference sequence). CDR3 length equals 14 residues. In DNA form, the CDR3 reads TGTGCCAGCAGTGAGGGACAGATGAACACTGAAGCTTTCTTT. Translated, it gives CASSEGQMNTEAFF.

The sample holds a few counts of this clonotype. This chain joins TRBV6-5 and TRBJ2-5, with D maybe TRBD2 (5 bases). From germline, CDR1 is MNHEY and CDR2 SVGAGI. This CDR3 comprises 12 residues. Trimming took off 10 bases at V and 4 bases at J, with 13 bases between the two ends. This CDR3 is CATRVDGETQYF. CDR3 DNA: TGTGCCACGAGGGTGGACGGAGAGACCCAGTACTTC.

This clonotype was observed many times. This sequence joins TRBV7-2 and TRBJ2-7; no definite D call. The CDR3 length is 13 residues. The V and J ends lost 3 bases and 2 bases respectively, with 8 bases between them. CDR1 is SGHTA, CDR2 FQGNSA, per germline. CDR3 amino acids: CASSLATPYEQYF. The CDR3 DNA reads as TGTGCCAGCAGCTTGGCGACGCCCTACGAGCAGTACTTC. Full variable domain (rest looked up from reference TRBV7-2 and TRBJ2-7): GAGVSQSPSNKVTEKGKDVELRCDPISGHTALYWYRQSLGQGLEFLIYFQGNSAPDKSGLPSDRFSAERTGGSVSTLTIQRTQQEDSAVYLCASSLATPYEQYFGPGTRLTVT.

This clonotype was picked up many times. The V call is TRBV5-1, the J call TRBJ2-7; 10 nucleotides line up with TRBD1. Germline V CDR1 and CDR2: SGHRS, YFSETQ. The CDR3 is made up of 14 amino acids. V lost 3 bases to trimming and J lost 1 base; unmatched junction nucleotides: 1. The CDR3: CASSSDRGSYEQYF. The CDR3 region has the DNA TGCGCCAGCAGCTCGGACAGGGGGTCCTACGAGCAGTACTTC.

The chain carries TRBV7-9 and TRBJ2-7; TRBD2 agrees at 9 bases. Germline lookup yields CDR1 SEHNR and CDR2 FQNEAQ (reference sequence). V gave up 6 bases and J gave up 6 bases; unmatched junction bases: 9. There are 14 residues in the CDR3. Here the CDR3 DNA reads TGTGCCAGCAGGTCCACAGGGACTAGCCCCGAGCAGTACTTC. It encodes CASRSTGTSPEQYF.

This clonotype occurred a few times. The chain employs TRBV11-2 and TRBJ2-1, with D unresolved. CDR3 length: 14 residues. Trimming pared 2 bases from V and 9 bases from J, leaving 14 bases between. CDR1 is SGHAT and CDR2 is FQNNGV in the germline V gene. The CDR3 DNA is TGTGCCAGCAGCTTAACGTCCGGCGTAGGTGAGCAGTTCTTC. It translates to CASSLTSGVGEQFF. Full variable domain (rest looked up from reference TRBV11-2 and TRBJ2-1): EAGVAQSPRYKIIEKRQSVAFWCNPISGHATLYWYQQILGQGPKLLIQFQNNGVVDDSQLPKDRFSAERLKGVDSTLKIQPAKLEDSAVYLCASSLTSGVGEQFFGPGTRLTVL.

This clonotype was recorded many times. The chain carries TRBV7-3 and TRBJ2-3; unclear D gene. V lost 3 bases to trimming and J lost 0 bases, with 7 bases between them. From germline, CDR1 is SGHTA and CDR2 FQGTGA. This CDR3 comprises 14 residues. This CDR3 is CASSFAESTDTQYF. CDR3 in DNA: TGTGCCAGCAGCTTTGCCGAAAGCACAGATACGCAGTATTTT.

The genes are TRBV20-1 and TRBJ2-5, with D perhaps matching TRBD2 (5 bases). Germline V gives CDR1 DFQATT, CDR2 SNEGSKA (reference sequence). This CDR3 spans 13 amino acids. Between the trimmed V and J ends, which lost 6 bases and 5 bases, there was a span of 16 bases. The DNA of the CDR3 is TGCAGTGCCCCCGGGCCCGGGGTCGAGACCCAGTACTTC. Protein product: CSAPGPGVETQYF.

This clonotype was picked up many times. The chain is built from TRBV24-1 and TRBJ2-7; tentative D call: TRBD2 (6 bases). Trimming cost V 8 bases and J 2 bases, with 18 bases left between them. Germline V lookup: CDR1 KGHDR, CDR2 SFDVKD. The CDR3 has 15 residues. The CDR3: CATIGSFPGAYEQYV. Written as DNA, the CDR3 is TGTGCCACCATCGGGTCCTTTCCGGGAGCCTACGAGCAGTACGTC.

Only a few counts were recorded for this clonotype. J is TRBJ1-4 and V is TRBV20-1; D ambiguous. The CDR3 has 13 residues. From germline, CDR1 is DFQATT and CDR2 SNEGSKA (reference sequence). Between the trimmed V and J ends, which lost 4 bases and 0 bases, there was a span of 6 bases. The CDR3 loop reads CSAKEATNEKLFF. CDR3 DNA: TGCAGTGCTAAAGAAGCAACTAATGAAAAACTGTTTTTT.

This clonotype was counted many times. This chain's CDR3 is CASSLMTSAETQYF. The CDR3 nucleotides are TGTGCCAGCAGTTTAATGACTAGTGCAGAGACCCAGTACTTC. This chain connects TRBV12-3 or TRBV12-4 to TRBJ2-5; D is perhaps TRBD2 (6 bases). V gave up 2 bases and J gave up 4 bases, with 11 bases separating them. CDR3 length: 14 amino acids.

The V gene is TRBV3-1, the J gene TRBJ2-6; weak D call: TRBD1 (6 bases). Trimming took off 4 bases at V and 2 bases at J, with 6 bases between the two ends. Germline V gene lookup returns CDR1 LGHDT and CDR2 YNNKEL (reference sequence). The CDR3 has 14 amino acids. Written as DNA, the CDR3 is TGTGCCAGCAGCCGGGACACTGGGGCCAACGTCCTGACTTTC. Its translation: CASSRDTGANVLTF. Variable domain in full (rest from reference TRBV3-1 and TRBJ2-6): DTAVSQTPKYLVTQMGNDKSIKCEQNLGHDTMYWYKQDSKKFLKIMFSYNNKELIINETVPNRFSPKSPDKAHLNLHINSLELGDSAVYFCASSRDTGANVLTFGAGSRLTVL.

This clonotype turned up a few times. The CDR3 region has the DNA TGTGCCAGCAGTTACCGGGACTACTATGGCTACACCTTC. As protein: CASSYRDYYGYTF. This sequence joins TRBV6-2 or TRBV6-3 and TRBJ1-2; TRBD1 is a possible D gene (5 bases). V dropped 2 bases and J dropped 3 bases, with 7 bases sitting between them. Germline V gene lookup returns CDR1 MNHEY and CDR2 SVGEGT. The CDR3 contains 13 residues.

This clonotype was seen more than once but under ten times. The chain uses TRBV6-2 or TRBV6-3 and TRBJ1-4; D unclear. Trimming stripped 6 bases from V and 7 bases from J, with 12 bases between. The CDR3 is made up of 13 amino acids. Germline lookup yields CDR1 MNHEY and CDR2 SVGEGT. This CDR3 is CASRPRWSEKLFF. The DNA of the CDR3 is TGTGCCAGCAGACCAAGATGGAGTGAAAAACTGTTTTTT.

The CDR3, as DNA: TGTGCCAGCAGCCAACTCCGGGACTGGAACTATGGCTACACCTTC. Translation gives CASSQLRDWNYGYTF. The chain links TRBV4-2 to TRBJ1-2; the D gene is possibly TRBD1 (5 bases). The CDR3 spans 15 residues. Germline V CDR1 and CDR2: LGHNA, YNFKEQ. The V and J ends lost 2 bases and 2 bases respectively, with 12 bases between them.

The V and J genes are TRBV19 and TRBJ2-1, with TRBD2 identical over 8 bases. The CDR3 totals 13 residues. The ends lost 9 bases at V and 2 bases at J; junction bases unmatched: 3. CDR1 is LNHDA and CDR2 is SQIVND in the germline V gene (reference sequence). CDR3 coding DNA: TGTGCCAGCCGGGGGGGGCCCTACAATGAGCAGTTCTTC. Its translation: CASRGGPYNEQFF.

This clonotype was detected only a few times. This chain uses TRBV19 with TRBJ1-1; 10 nucleotides agree with TRBD1. In germline, CDR1 is LNHDA, CDR2 SQIVND (reference sequence). Trimming cost V 3 bases and J 4 bases; bases outside gene matches: 5. The CDR3 has 15 residues. CDR3 sequence: CASSMLGQGFTEAFF. DNA for the CDR3: TGTGCCAGTAGTATGCTGGGACAGGGGTTCACTGAAGCTTTCTTT.

This clonotype was observed a few times. The chain links TRBV5-1 to TRBJ2-5; tentatively, D is TRBD1 or TRBD2 (7 bases each). Germline CDR1 reads SGHRS; CDR2 reads YFSETQ. V lost 4 bases and J lost 4, with 14 bases in between. The length of the CDR3 is 14 residues. The CDR3 DNA is TGCGCCAGCAGCCCAGGGGGGGCTGTAGAGACCCAGTACTTC. This gives the protein CASSPGGAVETQYF.

The V gene is TRBV7-9, the J gene TRBJ1-2; 11 bases fit TRBD1. The CDR3 length is 17 residues. Trimming cost V 2 bases and J 2 bases; bases outside gene matches: 7. Looked up from germline, CDR1 is SEHNR and CDR2 is FQNEAQ (reference sequence). CDR3 nucleotides: TGTGCCAGCAGCTTACGGGTCGGACAGGGGGCAAACTATGGCTACACCTTC. It translates to CASSLRVGQGANYGYTF.

This clonotype was recorded a few times. The chain carries TRBV19 and TRBJ2-2; D might be TRBD2 (6 bases). Looked up from germline, CDR1 is LNHDA and CDR2 is SQIVND (reference sequence). This CDR3 has 16 residues. V lost 3 bases and J 0 bases, leaving 11 bases between the germline ends. The CDR3 reads CASSIPPGANTGELFF. Written as DNA, the CDR3 is TGTGCCAGTAGTATTCCTCCGGGGGCGAACACCGGGGAGCTGTTTTTT.